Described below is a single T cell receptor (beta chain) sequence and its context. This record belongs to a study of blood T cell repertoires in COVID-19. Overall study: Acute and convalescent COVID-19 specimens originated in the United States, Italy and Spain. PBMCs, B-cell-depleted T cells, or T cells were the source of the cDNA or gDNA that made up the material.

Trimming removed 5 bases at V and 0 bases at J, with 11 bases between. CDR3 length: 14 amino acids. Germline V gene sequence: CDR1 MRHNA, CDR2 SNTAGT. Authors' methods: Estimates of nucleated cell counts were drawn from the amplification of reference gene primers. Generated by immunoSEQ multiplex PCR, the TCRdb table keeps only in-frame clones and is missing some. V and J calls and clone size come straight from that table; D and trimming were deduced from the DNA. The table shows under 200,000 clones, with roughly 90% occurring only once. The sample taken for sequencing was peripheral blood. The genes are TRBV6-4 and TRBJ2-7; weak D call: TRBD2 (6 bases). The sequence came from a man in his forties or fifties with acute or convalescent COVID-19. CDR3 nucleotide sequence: TGTGCCAGCAGTTTAGCGGAATTCTCCTACGAGCAGTACTTC. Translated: CASSLAEFSYEQYF.